These T cell receptor beta chains were read from a single sample in a study of blood T cells in healthy people across ages. TCRdb independently ran MiXCR on the 5' RACE reads; one entry per CDR3 protein. The sample consists of more than 900,000 distinct CDR3 sequences, 25% to 35% of them appearing once. These same data were also listed under a study on T cells of mothers and their children.

What was sequenced was blood. Receptor source: a woman in her 40s in good health. CDR3s include the opening cysteine and the closing phenylalanine or tryptophan. Each record gives: clone size, J gene, V gene, D gene, CDR3 DNA, CDR3 protein. A D gene is named only where the DNA matches it firmly. Expanded clones get a size class; other rows say once, few or many, or leave the size out.

>NA|TRBJ2-5|TRBV20-1|TRBD2
TGCAGAGGTAGCGGGGGGGCTCAAGAGACCCAGTACTTC
CRGSGGAQETQYF
>NA|TRBJ2-1|TRBV27|TRBD2
TGTGCCAGCAGTTTATACTTGGGGGAGGGCAATGAGCAGTTCTTC
CASSLYLGEGNEQFF
>many|TRBJ2-7|TRBV27|TRBD1
TGTGCCAGCAGAGGACAGGGCTCCTACGAGCAGTACTTC
CASRGQGSYEQYF
>NA|TRBJ2-1|TRBV27|TRBD2
TGTGCCAGCAGTCCGGCACTAGCGGGGGGCCGATTAAGCCCCTACAATGAGCAGTTCTTC
CASSPALAGGRLSPYNEQFF
>NA|TRBJ2-7|TRBV5-1|NA
TGCGCCAGCAGCTCCGTTACTCGGGAGAAAGCCAGGGAGCAGTACTTC
CASSSVTREKAREQYF
>few|TRBJ1-1|TRBV3-1|NA
TGTGCCAGCAGCCAAGTCCGTGCAAACACTGAAGCTTTCTTT
CASSQVRANTEAFF
>NA|TRBJ2-3|TRBV12-3/TRBV12-4|TRBD1
TGTGCCAGCAGCCCCGACAGGGAGTCAGATACGCAGTATTTT
CASSPDRESDTQYF
>many|TRBJ2-4|TRBV19|TRBD1
TGTGCCAGTACCACGGGACAGGGAGCGGACATTCAGTACTTC
CASTTGQGADIQYF
>few|TRBJ2-7|TRBV6-1|NA
TGTGCCAGCAGTGAACCAGGGACGGGCGCCTACGAGCAGTACTTC
CASSEPGTGAYEQYF
>many|TRBJ2-7|TRBV7-2|NA
TGTGCCAGCAGCTTTCGTTTCCCCGAGCAGTACTTC
CASSFRFPEQYF
>NA|TRBJ1-2|TRBV20-1|NA
TGCAGTGCTAGATTTTTAGGGGGACTAGATGGCTACACCTTC
CSARFLGGLDGYTF
>NA|TRBJ2-1|TRBV28|NA
TGTGCCCGCAGTTTTCAGCACCGCGAGTTCTTC
CARSFQHREFF
>many|TRBJ1-5|TRBV10-2|NA
TGCGCCAGCAGTGTATTTCCAGGGGTCTATAGCAATCAGCCCCAGCATTTT
CASSVFPGVYSNQPQHF
>few|TRBJ2-1|TRBV14|NA
TGTGCCAGCAGCGCCGAGATCTACAATGAGCAGTTCTTC
CASSAEIYNEQFF
>NA|TRBJ2-7|TRBV27|NA
TGTGCCAGCAGAGGTTTTTCCAGCTCCTACGAGCAGTACTTC
CASRGFSSSYEQYF
>many|TRBJ1-2|TRBV12-3/TRBV12-4|NA
TGTGCCAGCAGCCTATCAGTGCTGTCTGGCTACACCTTC
CASSLSVLSGYTF
>few|TRBJ2-2|TRBV7-9|NA
TGTGCCAGCAGCTACCCCGGGGCCTGGGAGCTGTTTTTT
CASSYPGAWELFF
>NA|TRBJ1-1|TRBV6-1|TRBD1
TGTGCCAGCAGTGAAGCGACGGGACAGTCTATCACTGAAGCTTTCTTT
CASSEATGQSITEAFF
>NA|TRBJ2-5|TRBV18|NA
TGTGCCAGCTCCTCTGCCAGAGCTCAAGAGACCCAGTACTTC
CASSSARAQETQYF
>few|TRBJ2-3|TRBV20-1|TRBD2
TGCAGTGCCCCAACGCGGGGGGCCTTAACAGATACGCAGTATTTT
CSAPTRGALTDTQYF
>NA|TRBJ1-2|TRBV21-1|NA
TGTGCCAGCACCTGCTGGGACAGGGAAGGTTATGGCTACACCTTC
CASTCWDREGYGYTF
>once|TRBJ2-1|TRBV20-1|NA
TGCAGTGCTAGGCACCCCGGGGGAAGAGAGCAGTTCTTC
CSARHPGGREQFF
>few|TRBJ2-1|TRBV4-2|TRBD2
TGTGCCAGCAGCCAAGAACCTAGCGGGGGGAACAATGAGCAGTTCTTC
CASSQEPSGGNNEQFF
>NA|TRBJ1-3|TRBV5-6|NA
TGTGCCAGCAGCTTGGGGGTCACAACTGGAAACACCATATATTTT
CASSLGVTTGNTIYF
>many|TRBJ2-7|TRBV10-3|NA
TGTGCCATCAGTGATGTCGAGGACGGCTCCTACGAGCAGTACTTC
CAISDVEDGSYEQYF
>NA|TRBJ2-3|TRBV2|TRBD1
TGTGCCAGCAGCCCGAGGACAGGGGGCGGAGATACGCAGTATTTT
CASSPRTGGGDTQYF
>many|TRBJ2-7|TRBV3-1|NA
TGTGCCAGCAGCCCTTCGAGTGACGGGTTCGAGCAGTACTTC
CASSPSSDGFEQYF
>few|TRBJ1-2|TRBV7-2|NA
TGTGCCAGCAGCCCAGATGGGGGCGAGGGCTACACCTTC
CASSPDGGEGYTF
>few|TRBJ2-7|TRBV7-6|NA
TGTGCCAGCAGCTTACAAGGACAGTCTTTCGAGCAGTACTTC
CASSLQGQSFEQYF
>many|TRBJ1-2|TRBV11-2|NA
TGTGCCAGCAGCCCTGTGACGCTACGGGCTTCCTATGGCTACACCTTC
CASSPVTLRASYGYTF
>NA|TRBJ1-2|TRBV6-2/TRBV6-3|NA
TGTGCCAGCAGTTTACTCTTAAAGGAAGGCTACACCTTC
CASSLLLKEGYTF
>few|TRBJ2-1|TRBV9|TRBD2
TGTGCCAGCAGCGTAGGGGCGGGGGGATACAATGAGCAGTTCTTC
CASSVGAGGYNEQFF
>many|TRBJ2-1|TRBV12-3/TRBV12-4|TRBD1
TGTGCCAGCAAGGGGCAACGACAGGGATGGGAGCAGTTCTTC
CASKGQRQGWEQFF
>few|TRBJ1-3|TRBV6-5|NA
TGTGCCAGCACGGTCCCCGGGCTAGACACCATATATTTT
CASTVPGLDTIYF
>few|TRBJ2-1|TRBV5-1|TRBD1
TGCGCCAGCAGCCTGCCCCAGGTGTTGGTGGGACAGGGGGTCAATGAGCAGTTCTTC
CASSLPQVLVGQGVNEQFF
>NA|TRBJ2-1|TRBV28|TRBD1
TGTGCCAGCACCATGGACAGGGCAGGGAATAATGAGCAGTTCTTC
CASTMDRAGNNEQFF
>NA|TRBJ2-4|TRBV3-1|TRBD2
TGTGCCAGCAGCCAATTCCTAGCGGGGGGAGGTGAGCAGTACTTC
CASSQFLAGGGEQYF
>NA|TRBJ1-1|TRBV29-1|NA
TGCAGCCTCTACCCCCCAGGGATACCCTTGAACACTGAAGCTTTCTTT
CSLYPPGIPLNTEAFF
>once|TRBJ2-2|TRBV27|NA
TGTGCCTGCAGTTTCTCCTGGACCGCGAACACCGGGGAGCTGTTTTTT
CACSFSWTANTGELFF
>NA|TRBJ1-4|TRBV20-1|NA
TGCAGTGCTAGAGACGGTCCGGTTGCAACTAATGAAAAACTGTTTTTT
CSARDGPVATNEKLFF
>NA|TRBJ2-7|TRBV24-1|TRBD2
TGTGCCACCAGTGGTTCGAGCGGGAGGTGGAACGAGCAGTACTTC
CATSGSSGRWNEQYF
>many|TRBJ1-6|TRBV12-3/TRBV12-4|NA
TGTGCCAGCAGTGCGGGGACGGCCGCTTCACCCCTCCACTTT
CASSAGTAASPLHF
>many|TRBJ2-5|TRBV5-1|NA
TGCGCCAGCAGCTTGGTCCGGCCCGGGAATTTGTACCAAGAGACCCAGTACTTC
CASSLVRPGNLYQETQYF
>once|TRBJ1-6|TRBV6-5|NA
TGTGCCAGCAGGGACGGGACATTGAATAATTCACCCCTCCACTTT
CASRDGTLNNSPLHF
>few|TRBJ1-2|TRBV29-1|NA
TGCAGCGTCTGGGACATAACCTATGGCTACACCTTC
CSVWDITYGYTF